The entry that follows covers one TCR beta chain sequence. Antigen specificity is unknown. The study ran its PCR with 60 Vbeta and 13 Jbeta primers. The protocol was immunoSEQ multiplex PCR, while the TCRdb copy is restricted to in-frame clones and leaves out a portion. The sample contains over 100,000 clones, 65% to 90% of which appear only once. The data were taken from a study of cytomegalovirus exposure and HLA in healthy donors. Notes on the study in general: It was assumed in the presence/absence analyses that sequencing depth was roughly uniform across donors.

Sequencing was carried out using PBMCs. The sequence was obtained from a woman in her 30s in good health and CMV-seronegative.

This CDR3 reads CASSPTPGQGNTIYF. The CDR3 nucleotides are TGTGCCAGCTCACCCACCCCGGGACAGGGAAACACCATATATTTT. The V and J genes are TRBV18 and TRBJ1-3, with 7 bases lining up with TRBD1. V was clipped by 3 bases and J by 4 bases; unmatched bases: 6. Germline V gene data show CDR1 as KGHSH and CDR2 as LQKENI. The CDR3 loop spans 15 amino acids.